Below, 18 T cell receptor beta chains from the same sample are listed, as sequenced in a study of identifying expanded T cells in peripheral blood (dated by TCRdb to about 2019). To prepare the library, the immunoSEQ multiplex PCR assay was applied. Held by TCRdb, this immuneACCESS table contains in-frame sequences only and omits some clones. Under half of the omission traces to an unresolved V gene where checked; the cause of the rest is unknown. This sample lists about 50,000 clones; about four fifths were detected once. The ten largest clones represent roughly 18% of the sample. The specimen sequenced was blood. The receptors were sampled from a person aged 18 to 70 in good health.

This chain joins TRBV19 and TRBJ1-2; D may be TRBD1 (5 bases). Germline V gene lookup returns CDR1 LNHDA and CDR2 SQIVND (reference sequence). V was shortened by 3 bases and J by 3 bases, with 8 bases between the two germline ends. The CDR3 runs 13 residues. The CDR3: CASSMTGDYGYTF. In DNA form, the CDR3 reads TGTGCCAGTAGTATGACGGGGGACTATGGCTACACCTTC.

The CDR3 sequence is CASSPGTSGSTDTQYF. In DNA form, the CDR3 reads TGTGCCAGCAGCCCTGGGACTAGCGGGAGCACAGATACGCAGTATTTT. This chain uses TRBV14 with TRBJ2-3; 12 positions agree with TRBD2. With V trimmed by 4 bases and J by 0 bases, 2 bases remained unmatched. In germline, CDR1 is SGHDN, CDR2 FVKESK. The CDR3 totals 16 residues.

The J gene is TRBJ2-1, the V gene TRBV7-8; the D is unclear. Trimming left V 4 bases short and J 9 bases short, with 13 bases between. CDR3 length equals 13 residues. The germline CDR1 and CDR2 sequences are SGHVS and FQNEAQ. The chain's CDR3 is CASSSEDGGEQFF. Here the CDR3 DNA reads TGTGCCAGCAGCTCTGAGGACGGCGGTGAGCAGTTCTTC.

The chain combines TRBV2 with TRBJ1-5; D call uncertain. Looked up from germline, CDR1 is SNHLY and CDR2 is FYNNEI. Trimming cost V 6 bases and J 2 bases, with 17 bases left between them. The CDR3 has 16 amino acids. The CDR3 sequence: CASSDRQGLGNQPQHF. The CDR3 DNA is TGTGCCAGCAGCGACCGCCAAGGACTCGGCAATCAGCCCCAGCATTTT.

This chain joins TRBV2 and TRBJ2-1, with a weak D call TRBD2 (6 bases). Germline assignment: CDR1 SNHLY and CDR2 FYNNEI. The CDR3 has 14 residues. The V and J ends lost 6 bases and 6 bases respectively, with 15 bases between them. CDR3 loop: CASSPNGGGNEQFF. The CDR3 nucleotides read TGTGCCAGCAGCCCGAACGGGGGAGGCAATGAGCAGTTCTTC.

The genes are TRBV5-1 and TRBJ2-2, with TRBD1 matching 7 bases. The V gene end was trimmed by 2 bases and the J gene end by 4 bases; junction bases not matched to a gene: 8. Germline loops: CDR1 SGHRS, CDR2 YFSETQ. The CDR3 sequence is 16 residues long. CDR3 bases: TGCGCCAGCAGCTTACTGCAGGGGGTTAGCACCGGGGAGCTGTTTTTT. This codes for CASSLLQGVSTGELFF. Combining the CDR3 with reference TRBV5-1 and TRBJ2-2 gives the whole variable domain KAGVTQTPRYLIKTRGQQVTLSCSPISGHRSVSWYQQTPGQGLQFLFEYFSETQRNKGNFPGRFSGRQFSNSRSEMNVSTLELGDSALYLCASSLLQGVSTGELFFGEGSRLTVL.

For the CDR3, the DNA is TGCGCCAGCAGTCAACCGGTGGTGAACACTGAAGCTTTCTTT. Its protein product is CASSQPVVNTEAFF. V and J are TRBV23-1 and TRBJ1-1; no definite D call. TRBV23-1 is flagged as an ORF with uncertain function. The CDR3 sequence is 14 residues long. V lost 2 bases and J 0 bases, leaving 7 bases between the germline ends.

This sequence joins TRBV2 and TRBJ2-1; 9 bases are a match to TRBD1. J lost 3 bases, V lost 3 bases, and 3 bases had no gene match. CDR3 length: 15 residues. Germline CDR1 is SNHLY and CDR2 is FYNNEI. CDR3 protein: CASSDRGQGYNEQFF. CDR3 nucleotides: TGTGCCAGCAGTGATAGGGGACAGGGCTACAATGAGCAGTTCTTC.

The CDR3 region is CSVQNTRDKRYTEAFF. CDR3 nucleotides: TGCAGCGTCCAAAACACACGGGACAAACGATACACTGAAGCTTTCTTT. The chain couples TRBV29-1 to TRBJ1-1; possibly TRBD1 for D (6 bases). V was shortened by 6 bases and J by 3 bases, with 23 bases between the two germline ends. Germline V gene lookup returns CDR1 SQVTM and CDR2 ANQGSEA. The CDR3 extends over 16 amino acids.

The rearrangement uses TRBV6-5 and TRBJ1-1; a possible D gene is TRBD1 (6 bases). The CDR3 contains 14 residues. With 7 bases removed from V and 1 base from J, the gap between germline ends came to 13 bases. Germline loops: CDR1 MNHEY, CDR2 SVGAGI. The CDR3 region has the DNA TGTGCCAGCACCCCGGGGGGACAGAACACTGAAGCTTTCTTT. Amino acid sequence: CASTPGGQNTEAFF.

This clone was seen more than once but under ten times. The V and J genes are TRBV10-2 and TRBJ2-3; D gene uncertain. CDR3 length: 11 amino acids. V lost 5 bases and J 3 bases, leaving 3 bases between the germline ends. Germline values: CDR1 WSHSY, CDR2 SAAADI. The CDR3 DNA reads as TGCGCCAGCAGTCCGACAGATACGCAGTATTTT. Encoded protein: CASSPTDTQYF.

V is TRBV27 and J is TRBJ2-2; TRBD2 matches at 9 bases. This CDR3 comprises 17 residues. Trimming cost V 2 bases and J 2 bases; bases outside gene matches: 6. Per the germline V gene, CDR1 is MNHEY and CDR2 is SMNVEV (reference sequence). The CDR3 reads CASSLQAGGVNTGELFF. CDR3 in DNA: TGTGCCAGCAGTTTACAAGCGGGAGGTGTCAACACCGGGGAGCTGTTTTTT.

This clone was detected only once. The rearrangement links TRBV19 to TRBJ1-2, with TRBD1 matching 7 bases. CDR1 and CDR2 (germline): LNHDA, SQIVND (reference sequence). J gave up 9 bases and V 6 bases, and 10 bases lay outside the gene matches. The CDR3 loop spans 13 amino acids. The chain's CDR3 is CASRSRGAGSYTF. The CDR3 coding sequence is TGTGCCAGTAGATCCAGGGGGGCGGGAAGCTACACCTTC.

The chain employs TRBV4-2 and TRBJ2-1, with D maybe TRBD2 (6 bases). Germline V gene lookup returns CDR1 LGHNA and CDR2 YNFKEQ. The CDR3 has 14 amino acids. V shed 1 base and J shed 9 bases, with 13 bases lying between them. The chain's CDR3 is CASSQASGPGEQFF. In DNA, the CDR3 is TGTGCCAGCAGCCAAGCGAGCGGGCCGGGTGAGCAGTTCTTC.

The chain links TRBV7-2 to TRBJ2-7; maybe TRBD2 (5 bases). This CDR3 contains 13 residues. V was shortened by 5 bases and J by 3 bases, with 11 bases between the two germline ends. The germline V gene encodes CDR1 SGHTA and CDR2 FQGNSA. CDR3 in DNA: TGTGCCAGCAGCGTTACCCGGGACTACGAGCAGTACTTC. This sequence encodes CASSVTRDYEQYF.

The chain joins TRBV7-6 to TRBJ2-2; no reliable D call. In germline, CDR1 is SGHVS, CDR2 FNYEAQ. V lost 1 base, J lost 6 bases, and 9 bases lay in between. The CDR3 is 14 residues long. Written as DNA, the CDR3 is TGTGCCAGCAGCTTAGTTGATGGGTCCGGGGAGCTGTTTTTT. Protein sequence: CASSLVDGSGELFF.

This clone is deemed medium-sized. The rearrangement uses TRBV5-5 and TRBJ1-5; D gene unclear. Germline V gene lookup returns CDR1 SGHKS and CDR2 YYEKEE (reference sequence). The CDR3 covers 13 residues. V dropped 3 bases and J dropped 1 base, with 5 bases sitting between them. CDR3 coding DNA: TGTGCCAGCAGCTCCGGGAGCAATCAGCCCCAGCATTTT. Translating it yields CASSSGSNQPQHF. The entire variable domain, with the rest obtained from reference TRBV5-5 and TRBJ1-5, is as follows: DAGVTQSPTHLIKTRGQQVTLRCSPISGHKSVSWYQQVLGQGPQFIFQYYEKEERGRGNFPDRFSARQFPNYSSELNVNALLLGDSALYLCASSSGSNQPQHFGDGTRLSIL.

The chain joins TRBV4-1 to TRBJ1-6; D unclear. The length of the CDR3 is 17 residues. Germline CDR1 and CDR2: MGHRA and YSYEKL. V was trimmed by 4 bases and J by 9 bases, leaving 22 bases between them. Here the CDR3 DNA reads TGCGCCAGCAGCCCCCGAAGTCTACCCGAGAGGAGTTCACCCCTCCACTTT. Protein product: CASSPRSLPERSSPLHF.